This passage covers 29 T cell receptor beta chains from one sample sequenced in a study of monozygotic twins with inflammatory bowel disease. TCRdb reanalyzed the 5' RACE reads and collapses them to one entry per CDR3 protein, without DNA. The listing contains a few hundred thousand distinct CDR3 sequences. The specimen was blood. These receptor sequences come from a human donor with ulcerative colitis or Crohn's disease, or a healthy co-twin of an affected twin (not recorded which).

The chain combines TRBV6-2 or TRBV6-3 with TRBJ1-5. The CDR3 runs 14 residues. Germline CDR1 MNHEY, CDR2 SVGEGT. CDR3 sequence: CASSDRPRIGPQHF.

V and J are TRBV29-1 and TRBJ2-7; TCRdb designates TRBD2, a call that cannot be tested without DNA. In germline, CDR1 is SQVTM, CDR2 ANQGSEA. The CDR3 loop spans 14 amino acids. Here the CDR3 reads CGVVLAGYSYEQYF.

This sequence joins TRBV6-2 or TRBV6-3 and TRBJ2-3; TCRdb's D gene call, TRBD1, goes unchecked for lack of DNA. The CDR3 is made up of 16 amino acids. CDR1 and CDR2 from the germline V gene are MNHEY and SVGEGT. The CDR3 is CASRPIPQTGTDTQYF.

The J gene is TRBJ2-5, the V gene TRBV12-3 or TRBV12-4; the TCRdb call, TRBD1, lacks DNA for checking. CDR3 length: 11 amino acids. CDR3 sequence reads: CASSLRGTQYF.

The V and J genes are TRBV7-9 and TRBJ1-4; TCRdb proposes TRBD1, but this gene call is untestable without DNA. CDR3 length: 17 residues. The germline V gene encodes CDR1 SEHNR and CDR2 FQNEAQ (reference sequence). CDR3 region: CASRPRTGVGGNEKLFF.

This chain links TRBV12-3 or TRBV12-4 with TRBJ2-2. The CDR3 contains 13 residues. This CDR3 is CASKWVGTGELFF.

The CDR3 protein is CASRISGSASLAKNIQYF. The rearrangement links TRBV12-3 or TRBV12-4 to TRBJ2-4. This CDR3 is 18 amino acids long.

The chain couples TRBV20-1 to TRBJ2-7; TCRdb calls TRBD2, which cannot be checked without DNA. Per the germline V gene, CDR1 is DFQATT and CDR2 is SNEGSKA (reference sequence). The CDR3 consists of 15 residues. CDR3 in amino acids: CSARTGTSGLYEQYF.

V gene TRBV29-1 combines with J gene TRBJ2-7; TCRdb indicates TRBD1, and absent DNA this call remains unverified. Per germline, CDR1 SQVTM and CDR2 ANQGSEA. The CDR3 consists of 15 residues. CDR3 sequence reads: CSVLRPGQRAYEQYF.

The chain carries TRBV2 and TRBJ2-7; TCRdb names TRBD2, which stays unverified in the absence of DNA. Looked up from germline, CDR1 is SNHLY and CDR2 is FYNNEI. The CDR3 is 11 amino acids. The CDR3 sequence is CASSDRRRQYF.

The chain is built from TRBV7-7 and TRBJ2-3. From germline, CDR1 is SSHAT and CDR2 FNYEAQ (reference sequence). The CDR3 extends over 13 amino acids. This CDR3 reads CASSLGTYDTQYF.

This chain connects TRBV29-1 to TRBJ1-1; TCRdb gives TRBD1 as the D gene, but with no DNA this cannot be confirmed. Germline V gene sequence: CDR1 SQVTM, CDR2 ANQGSEA. This CDR3 region has 12 residues. The CDR3 spells CSVDRESTEAFF.

The chain joins TRBV21-1 to TRBJ1-1; TCRdb indicates TRBD1, and absent DNA this call remains unverified. TRBV21-1 is classified as a pseudogene. The CDR3 is 14 amino acids. This CDR3 is CASTEPGTELEAFF.

The chain carries TRBV29-1 and TRBJ2-7; the D gene TCRdb calls, TRBD1, cannot be checked with no DNA. Germline V gives CDR1 SQVTM, CDR2 ANQGSEA. The CDR3 runs to 15 residues. This CDR3 is CSVPSDRPSSYEQYF.

The chain couples TRBV7-9 to TRBJ2-3; TCRdb lists TRBD2, though no DNA is available to test this call. This CDR3 is 16 amino acids long. The V gene's germline CDR1 is SEHNR and CDR2 FQNEAQ (reference sequence). CDR3 region: CASRWGTAGVTDTQYF.

The chain links TRBV7-9 to TRBJ1-1; TCRdb outputs TRBD1, but without DNA this stays unchecked. Germline V gives CDR1 SEHNR, CDR2 FQNEAQ (reference sequence). The CDR3 sequence is 14 residues long. The CDR3 sequence is CASSQKQGATEAFF.

V gene TRBV5-1 combines with J gene TRBJ2-3; TCRdb proposes TRBD1, but this gene call is untestable without DNA. This CDR3 is built from 14 residues. Germline V lookup: CDR1 SGHRS, CDR2 YFSETQ. The CDR3 spells CASHRGGSADTQYF.

The gene calls are TRBV20-1 and TRBJ1-5. Germline CDR1 reads DFQATT; CDR2 reads SNEGSKA (reference sequence). This CDR3 is 15 amino acids long. The CDR3 sequence is CSAGAVSRSNQPQHF.

V is TRBV25-1 and J is TRBJ1-3; checking the TCRdb D call of TRBD1 is not possible without DNA. From germline, CDR1 is MGHDK and CDR2 SYGVNS. This CDR3 region has 17 residues. CDR3 region: CASSEPGPMGAGNTIYF.

The CDR3: CASSSDGTSVIYEQYF. The chain recombines TRBV5-5 with TRBJ2-7; TCRdb calls TRBD2, which cannot be checked without DNA. This CDR3 is built from 16 residues. Germline V gene data show CDR1 as SGHKS and CDR2 as YYEKEE (reference sequence).

The rearrangement uses TRBV7-9 and TRBJ2-2; TCRdb's assignment of TRBD1 cannot be checked, as there is no DNA. Per germline, CDR1 SEHNR and CDR2 FQNEAQ (reference sequence). This CDR3 comprises 16 residues. The CDR3 protein is CASSFIGGPNTGELFF.

The chain uses TRBV9 and TRBJ2-2; the D gene TCRdb calls, TRBD1, cannot be checked with no DNA. The CDR3 length is 19 residues. Germline CDR1 is SGDLS and CDR2 is YYNGEE. The CDR3 sequence: CASSVKLTGKQGDTGELFF.

This chain links TRBV6-1 with TRBJ2-2; TCRdb's D call, TRBD1, is unchecked because there is no DNA. This CDR3 has 17 residues. The germline V gene has CDR1 MNHNS and CDR2 SASEGT. The CDR3 loop is CASSPWAVGMNTGELFF.

The chain combines TRBV23-1 with TRBJ1-4; TCRdb selects TRBD1, and the lack of DNA leaves this call unchecked. TRBV23-1 is an ORF, and what it does is uncertain. The CDR3 has 14 amino acids. The CDR3 reads CASTQQGPNEKLFF.

The genes are TRBV25-1 and TRBJ2-1. The germline CDR1 and CDR2 sequences are MGHDK and SYGVNS. CDR3 length equals 15 residues. The CDR3 protein is CASSDWEPLYNEQFF.

The rearrangement joins TRBV12-3 or TRBV12-4 to TRBJ1-5; TCRdb designates TRBD1, a call that cannot be tested without DNA. The CDR3 spans 13 residues. CDR3 sequence reads: CASSGDRNQPQHF.

The chain joins TRBV11-2 to TRBJ2-3; lacking DNA, the TRBD1 call made by TCRdb goes unchecked. The V gene's germline CDR1 is SGHAT and CDR2 FQNNGV. The CDR3 extends over 18 amino acids. CDR3 loop: CASSFDRGRSYRTDTQYF.

The rearrangement links TRBV27 to TRBJ1-2; there is no DNA to check the TCRdb D call of TRBD1. The CDR3 totals 12 residues. The germline V gene encodes CDR1 MNHEY and CDR2 SMNVEV (reference sequence). The CDR3 reads CASRRTGEGYTF.

V gene TRBV19 combines with J gene TRBJ2-6; no DNA is available, so the TRBD1 call from TCRdb remains unchecked. The germline CDR1 and CDR2 sequences are LNHDA and SQIVND (reference sequence). The CDR3 totals 14 residues. CDR3 region: CASSTGTYVNVLTF.